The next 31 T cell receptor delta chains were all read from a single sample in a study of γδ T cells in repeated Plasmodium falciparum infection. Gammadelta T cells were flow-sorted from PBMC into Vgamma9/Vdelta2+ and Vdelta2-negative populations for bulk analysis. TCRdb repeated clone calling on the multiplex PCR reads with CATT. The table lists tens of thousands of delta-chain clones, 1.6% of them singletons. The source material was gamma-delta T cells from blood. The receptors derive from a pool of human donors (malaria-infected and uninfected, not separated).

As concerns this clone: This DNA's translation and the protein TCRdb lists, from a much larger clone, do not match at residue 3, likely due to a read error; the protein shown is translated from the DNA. Written as DNA, the CDR3 is TGTGCTATTGGGGAATACCTTCCTATTACTGGGGGATACTTACCGCACTCTTACACCGATAAACTCATCTTT. Its translation is CAIGEYLPITGGYLPHSYTDKLIF. This chain joins TRDV1 and TRDJ1; TRDD3 matches 12 bases. Germline matching of the DNA provided the J gene here, since TCRdb leaves it blank. Germline CDR1 is TSWWSYY and CDR2 is QGS. The CDR3 runs to 24 residues.

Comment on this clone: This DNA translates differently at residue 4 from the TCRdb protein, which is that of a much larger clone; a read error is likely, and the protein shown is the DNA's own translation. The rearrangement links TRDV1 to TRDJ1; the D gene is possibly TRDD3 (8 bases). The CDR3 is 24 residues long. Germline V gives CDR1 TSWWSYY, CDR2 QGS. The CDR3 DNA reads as TGTGCCCTTGAGGATCGCAAGGCCTTCCTTTCCTCGTACTGGGGGTCCCGAGGAACCGATAAACTCATCTTT. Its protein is CALEDRKAFLSSYWGSRGTDKLIF.

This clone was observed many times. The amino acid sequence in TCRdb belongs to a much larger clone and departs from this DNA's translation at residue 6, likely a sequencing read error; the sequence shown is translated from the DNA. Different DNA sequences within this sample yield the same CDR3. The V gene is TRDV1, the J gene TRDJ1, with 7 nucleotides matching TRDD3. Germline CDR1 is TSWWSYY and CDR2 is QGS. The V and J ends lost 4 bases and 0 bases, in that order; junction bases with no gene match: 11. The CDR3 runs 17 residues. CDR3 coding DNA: TGTGCTCTTGGGGGAGTAGGGGGGGATCTGTACACCGATAAACTCATCTTT. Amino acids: CALGGVGGDLYTDKLIF.

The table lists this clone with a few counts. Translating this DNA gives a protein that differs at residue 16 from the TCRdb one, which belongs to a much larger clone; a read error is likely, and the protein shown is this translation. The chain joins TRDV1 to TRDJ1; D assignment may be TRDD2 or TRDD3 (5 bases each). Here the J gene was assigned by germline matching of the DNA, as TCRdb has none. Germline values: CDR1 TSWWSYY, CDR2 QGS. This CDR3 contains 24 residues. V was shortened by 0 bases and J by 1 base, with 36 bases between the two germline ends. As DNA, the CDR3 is TGTGCTCTTGGGGAACTGATTCCCTACTATCAATTCGACTGGAGGGTACAGGGCACCGATAAACTCATCTTT. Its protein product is CALGELIPYYQFDWRVQGTDKLIF.

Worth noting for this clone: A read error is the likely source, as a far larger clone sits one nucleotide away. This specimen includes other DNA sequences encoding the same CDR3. The CDR3 reads CALGEGITFLRRHWASDKLIF. For the CDR3, the DNA is TGTGCTCTTGGGGAAGGGATCACCTTCCTACGACGCCACTGGGCATCTGATAAACTCATCTTT. The chain carries TRDV1 and TRDJ1; the match to TRDD2 covers 9 bases. Germline V gives CDR1 TSWWSYY, CDR2 QGS. The CDR3 is made up of 21 amino acids. V dropped 2 bases and J dropped 5; count of bases not matched to a gene: 24.

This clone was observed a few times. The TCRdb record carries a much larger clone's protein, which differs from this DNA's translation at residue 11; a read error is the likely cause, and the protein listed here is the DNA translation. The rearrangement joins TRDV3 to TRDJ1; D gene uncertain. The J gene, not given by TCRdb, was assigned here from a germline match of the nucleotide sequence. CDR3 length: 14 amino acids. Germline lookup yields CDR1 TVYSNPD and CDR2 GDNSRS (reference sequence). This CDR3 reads CAFRRFPHNDELIF. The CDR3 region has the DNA TGTGCCTTTAGACGTTTCCCCCACAACGATGAACTCATCTTT. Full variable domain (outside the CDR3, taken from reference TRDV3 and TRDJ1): CDKVTQSSPDQTVASGSEVVLLCTYDTVYSNPDLFWYRIRPDYSFQFVFYGDNSRSEGADFTQGRFSVKHILTQKAFHLVISPVRTEDSATYYCAFRRFPHNDELIFGKGTRVTVEP.

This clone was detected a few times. The CDR3: CALGAFLRAGGTSTDKLIF. DNA for the CDR3: TGTGCTCTTGGGGCCTTCCTAAGGGCGGGGGGCACTTCCACCGATAAACTCATCTTT. The chain recombines TRDV1 with TRDJ1; TRDD2 matches 8 bases. The J gene, left out of TCRdb, was set here by checking the DNA against germline. The germline gives CDR1 TSWWSYY, CDR2 QGS. CDR3 length: 19 residues. V shed 4 bases and J 1 base; nucleotides not matched to a gene: 17.

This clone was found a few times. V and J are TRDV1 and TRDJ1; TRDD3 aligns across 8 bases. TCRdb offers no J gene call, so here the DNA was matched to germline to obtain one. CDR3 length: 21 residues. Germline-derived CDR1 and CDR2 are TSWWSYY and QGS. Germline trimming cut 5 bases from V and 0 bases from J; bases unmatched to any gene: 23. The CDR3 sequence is CALGKRGSDEGYARDTDKLIF. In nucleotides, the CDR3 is TGTGCTCTTGGGAAACGGGGTAGTGATGAGGGATACGCACGGGACACCGATAAACTCATCTTT.

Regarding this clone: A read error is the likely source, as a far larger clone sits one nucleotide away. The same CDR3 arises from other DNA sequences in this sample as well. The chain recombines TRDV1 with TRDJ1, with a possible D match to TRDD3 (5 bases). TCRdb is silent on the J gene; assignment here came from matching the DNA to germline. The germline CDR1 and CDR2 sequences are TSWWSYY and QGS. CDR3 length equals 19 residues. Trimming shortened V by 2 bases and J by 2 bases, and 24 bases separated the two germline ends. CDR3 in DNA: TGTGCTCTTGGGGAAGTGAATTTCTATCCCGGGATTCTGACCGATAAACTCATCTTT. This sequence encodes CALGEVNFYPGILTDKLIF.

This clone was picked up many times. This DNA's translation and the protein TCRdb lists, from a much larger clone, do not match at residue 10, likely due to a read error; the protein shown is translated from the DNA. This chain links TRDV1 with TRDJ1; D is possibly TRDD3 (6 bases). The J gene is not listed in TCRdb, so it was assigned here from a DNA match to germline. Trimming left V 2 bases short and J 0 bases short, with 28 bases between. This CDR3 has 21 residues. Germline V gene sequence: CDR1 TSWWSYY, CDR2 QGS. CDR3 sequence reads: CALGESFPNLWLGRYTDKLIF. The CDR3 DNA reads TGTGCTCTTGGGGAATCTTTTCCCAACCTGTGGCTGGGGAGATACACCGATAAACTCATCTTT.

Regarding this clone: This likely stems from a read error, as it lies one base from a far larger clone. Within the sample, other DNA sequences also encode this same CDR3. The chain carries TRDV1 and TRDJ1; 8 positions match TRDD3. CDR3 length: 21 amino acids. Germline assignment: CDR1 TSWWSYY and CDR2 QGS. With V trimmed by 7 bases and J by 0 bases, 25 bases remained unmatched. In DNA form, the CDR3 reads TGTGCTCTTGTGGTTACCATTACTGGGGGGCTCCAGCACACGTACACCGATAAACTCATCTTT. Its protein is CALVVTITGGLQHTYTDKLIF.

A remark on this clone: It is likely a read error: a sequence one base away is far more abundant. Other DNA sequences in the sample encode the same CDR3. CDR3 sequence reads: CALGDGLHKFGGPPVPFLYTDKLIF. The CDR3 DNA sequence: TGTGCTCTTGGGGATGGCCTTCATAAATTTGGGGGACCCCCCGTCCCATTCTTGTACACAGATAAACTCATCTTT. The V call is TRDV1, the J call TRDJ1; TRDD3 matches at 7 bases. The J gene was missing in TCRdb and was found by matching the end of the DNA to germline. Germline CDR1 reads TSWWSYY; CDR2 reads QGS. CDR3 size: 25 residues.

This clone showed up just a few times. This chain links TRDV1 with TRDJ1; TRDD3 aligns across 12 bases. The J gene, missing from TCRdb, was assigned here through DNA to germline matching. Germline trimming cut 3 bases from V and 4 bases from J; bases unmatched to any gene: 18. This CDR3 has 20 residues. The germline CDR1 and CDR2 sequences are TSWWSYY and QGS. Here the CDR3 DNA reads TGTGCTCTTGGGGACCCCACGGCCTCAGGTACTGGGGGATACTGCGATAAACTCATCTTT. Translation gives CALGDPTASGTGGYCDKLIF.

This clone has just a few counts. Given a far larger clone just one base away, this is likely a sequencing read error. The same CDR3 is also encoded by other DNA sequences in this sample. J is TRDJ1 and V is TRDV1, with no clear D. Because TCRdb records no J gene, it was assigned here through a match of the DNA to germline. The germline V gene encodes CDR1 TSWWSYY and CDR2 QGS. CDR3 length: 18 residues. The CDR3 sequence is CALGETGTVVQNTDKLIF. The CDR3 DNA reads TGTGCTCTTGGGGAAACGGGAACGGTCGTACAAAACACCGACAAACTCATCTTT.

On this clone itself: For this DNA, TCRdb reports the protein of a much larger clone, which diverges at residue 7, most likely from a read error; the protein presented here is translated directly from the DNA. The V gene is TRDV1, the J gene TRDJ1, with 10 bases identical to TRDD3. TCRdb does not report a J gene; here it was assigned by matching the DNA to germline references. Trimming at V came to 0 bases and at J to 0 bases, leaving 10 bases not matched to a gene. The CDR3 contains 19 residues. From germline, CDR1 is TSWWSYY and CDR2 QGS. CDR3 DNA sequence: TGTGCTCTTGGGGAACTCGGGCCTGGGGGATATGCGTACACCGATAAACTCATCTTT. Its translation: CALGELGPGGYAYTDKLIF.

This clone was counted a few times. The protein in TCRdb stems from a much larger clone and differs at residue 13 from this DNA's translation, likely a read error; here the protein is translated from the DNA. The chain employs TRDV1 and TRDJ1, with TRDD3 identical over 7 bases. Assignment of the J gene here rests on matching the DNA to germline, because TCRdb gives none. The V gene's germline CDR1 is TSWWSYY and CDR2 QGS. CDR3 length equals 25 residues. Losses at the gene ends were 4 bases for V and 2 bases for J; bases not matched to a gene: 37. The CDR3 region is CALGGFWPSIRGGTQGYGSTDKLIF. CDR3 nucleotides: TGTGCTCTTGGGGGCTTTTGGCCATCGATTAGGGGGGGTACCCAAGGATACGGGTCAACCGATAAACTCATCTTT.

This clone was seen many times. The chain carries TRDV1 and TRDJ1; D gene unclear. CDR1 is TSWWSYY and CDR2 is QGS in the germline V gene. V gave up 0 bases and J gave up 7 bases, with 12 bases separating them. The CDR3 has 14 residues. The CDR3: CALGELIPQLKLIF. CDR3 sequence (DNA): TGTGCTCTTGGGGAACTAATCCCTCAACTTAAACTCATCTTT.

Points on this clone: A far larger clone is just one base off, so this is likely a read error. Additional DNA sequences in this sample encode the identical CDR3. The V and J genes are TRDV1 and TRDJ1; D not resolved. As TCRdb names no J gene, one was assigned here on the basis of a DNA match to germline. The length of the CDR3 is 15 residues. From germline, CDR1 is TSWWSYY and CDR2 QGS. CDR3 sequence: CALGKLRGSRDKLIF. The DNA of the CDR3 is TGTGCTCTTGGGAAACTGAGGGGCTCGCGGGATAAACTCATCTTT.

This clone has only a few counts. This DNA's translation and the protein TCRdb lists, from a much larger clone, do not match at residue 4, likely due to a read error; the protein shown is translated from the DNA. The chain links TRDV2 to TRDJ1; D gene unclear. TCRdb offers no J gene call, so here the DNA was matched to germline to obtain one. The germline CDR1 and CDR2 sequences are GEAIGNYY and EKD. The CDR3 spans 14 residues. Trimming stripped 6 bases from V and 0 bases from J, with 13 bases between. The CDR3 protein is CACNSLLNTDKLIF. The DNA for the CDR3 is TGTGCCTGTAACTCCTTACTTAACACCGATAAACTCATCTTT.

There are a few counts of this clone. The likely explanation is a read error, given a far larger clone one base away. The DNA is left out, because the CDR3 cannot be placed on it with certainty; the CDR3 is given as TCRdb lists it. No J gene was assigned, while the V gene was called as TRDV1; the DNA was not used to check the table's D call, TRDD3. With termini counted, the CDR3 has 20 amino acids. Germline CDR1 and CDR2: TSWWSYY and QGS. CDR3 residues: CALGEKGLPVFWGTTIKLIF.

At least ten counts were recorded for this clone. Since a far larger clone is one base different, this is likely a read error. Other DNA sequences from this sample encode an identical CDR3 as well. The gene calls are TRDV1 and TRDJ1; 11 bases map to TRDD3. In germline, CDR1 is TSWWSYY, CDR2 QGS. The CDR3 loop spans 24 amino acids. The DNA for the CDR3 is TGTGCTCTTGGGAACCAGGCCTTCCTACTCCCTGGGGGATACCGGTTTCAGAACACCGATAAACTCATCTTC. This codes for CALGNQAFLLPGGYRFQNTDKLIF.

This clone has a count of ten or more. CDR3 nucleotides: TGTGCTCTTGGGGAAGTGCCTAAACGGAGTCCCCAGATCATGGGGGATACGCGTCCATCCGATAAACTCATCTTT. Protein: CALGEVPKRSPQIMGDTRPSDKLIF. This rearrangement joins TRDV1 to TRDJ1; TRDD3 matches 11 bases. The V gene end was trimmed by 2 bases and the J gene end by 3 bases; junction bases not matched to a gene: 32. In germline, CDR1 is TSWWSYY, CDR2 QGS. CDR3 length: 25 residues.

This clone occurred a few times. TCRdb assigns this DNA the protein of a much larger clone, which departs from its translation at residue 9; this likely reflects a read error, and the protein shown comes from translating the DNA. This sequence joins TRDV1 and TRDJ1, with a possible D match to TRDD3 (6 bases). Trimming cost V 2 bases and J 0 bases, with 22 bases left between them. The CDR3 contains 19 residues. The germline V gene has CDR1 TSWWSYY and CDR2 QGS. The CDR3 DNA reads TGTGCTCTTGGGGAATCTACGCAGTGCTGGGGAGTGTACACCGATAAACTCATCTTT. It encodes CALGESTQCWGVYTDKLIF.

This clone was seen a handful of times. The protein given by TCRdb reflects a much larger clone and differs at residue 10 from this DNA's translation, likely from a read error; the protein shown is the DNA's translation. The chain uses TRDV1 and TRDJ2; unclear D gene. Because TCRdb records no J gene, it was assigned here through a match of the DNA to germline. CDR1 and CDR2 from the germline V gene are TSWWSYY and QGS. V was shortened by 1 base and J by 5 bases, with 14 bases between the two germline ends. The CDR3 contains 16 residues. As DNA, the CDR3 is TGTGCTCTTGGGGAACGGATCACCCTTTTTACAGCACAACTCTTCTTT. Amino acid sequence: CALGERITLFTAQLFF.

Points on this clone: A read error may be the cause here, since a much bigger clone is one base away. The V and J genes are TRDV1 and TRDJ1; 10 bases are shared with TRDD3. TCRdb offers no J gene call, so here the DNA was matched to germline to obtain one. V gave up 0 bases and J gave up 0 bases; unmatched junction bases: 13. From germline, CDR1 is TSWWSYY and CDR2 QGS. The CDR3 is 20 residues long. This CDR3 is CALGELDLQLLGDYTDKLIF. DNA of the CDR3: TGTGCTCTTGGGGAACTAGACCTCCAACTACTGGGGGATTACACCGATAAACTCATCTTT.

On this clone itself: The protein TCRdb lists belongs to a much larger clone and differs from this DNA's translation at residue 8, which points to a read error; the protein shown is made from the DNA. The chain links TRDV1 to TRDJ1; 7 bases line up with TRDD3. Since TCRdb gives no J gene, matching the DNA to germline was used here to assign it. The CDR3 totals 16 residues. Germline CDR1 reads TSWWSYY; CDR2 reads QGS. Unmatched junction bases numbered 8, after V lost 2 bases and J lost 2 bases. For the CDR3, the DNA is TGTGCTCTTGGGGAAAAGGTACCGGGGGATACCGATAAACTCATCTTT. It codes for CALGEKVPGDTDKLIF.

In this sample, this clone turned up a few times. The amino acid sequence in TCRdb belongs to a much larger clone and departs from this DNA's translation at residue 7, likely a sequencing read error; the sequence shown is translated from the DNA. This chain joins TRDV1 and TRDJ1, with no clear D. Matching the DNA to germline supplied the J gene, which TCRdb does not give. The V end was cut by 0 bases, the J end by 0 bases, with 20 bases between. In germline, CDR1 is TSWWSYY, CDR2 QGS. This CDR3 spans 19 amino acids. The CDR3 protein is CALGELMTRTPTYTDKLIF. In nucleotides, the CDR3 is TGTGCTCTTGGGGAACTGATGACACGTACCCCGACGTACACCGATAAACTCATCTTT.

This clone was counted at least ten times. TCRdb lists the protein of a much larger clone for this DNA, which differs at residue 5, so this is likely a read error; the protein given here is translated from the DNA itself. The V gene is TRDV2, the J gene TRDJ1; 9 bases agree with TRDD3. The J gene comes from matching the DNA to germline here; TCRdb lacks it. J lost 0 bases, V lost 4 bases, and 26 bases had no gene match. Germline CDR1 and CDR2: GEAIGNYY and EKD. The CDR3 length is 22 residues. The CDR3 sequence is CACDERPRRGDTPNSYTDKLIF. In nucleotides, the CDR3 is TGTGCCTGTGATGAACGCCCTCGTCGGGGGGATACCCCAAACTCGTACACCGATAAACTCATCTTT.

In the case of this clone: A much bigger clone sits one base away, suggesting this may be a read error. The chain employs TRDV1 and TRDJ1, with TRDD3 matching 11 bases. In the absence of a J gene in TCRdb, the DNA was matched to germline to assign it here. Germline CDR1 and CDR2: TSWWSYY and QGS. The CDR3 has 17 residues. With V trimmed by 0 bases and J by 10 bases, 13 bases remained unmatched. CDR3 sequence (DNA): TGTGCTCTTGGGGAACTAAGATTGTACTGGGGGATATCCGGACTCATCTTT. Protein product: CALGELRLYWGISGLIF.

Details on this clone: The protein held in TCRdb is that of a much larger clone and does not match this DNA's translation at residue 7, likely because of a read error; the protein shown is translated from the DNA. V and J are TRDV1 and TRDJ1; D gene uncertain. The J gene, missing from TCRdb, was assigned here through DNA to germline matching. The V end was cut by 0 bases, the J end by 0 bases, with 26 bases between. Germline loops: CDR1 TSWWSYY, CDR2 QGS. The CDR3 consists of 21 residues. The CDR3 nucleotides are TGTGCTCTTGGGGAACTTCTTCTACCGAACTCCGATCGTGCGGACACCGATAAACTCATCTTT. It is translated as CALGELLLPNSDRADTDKLIF.

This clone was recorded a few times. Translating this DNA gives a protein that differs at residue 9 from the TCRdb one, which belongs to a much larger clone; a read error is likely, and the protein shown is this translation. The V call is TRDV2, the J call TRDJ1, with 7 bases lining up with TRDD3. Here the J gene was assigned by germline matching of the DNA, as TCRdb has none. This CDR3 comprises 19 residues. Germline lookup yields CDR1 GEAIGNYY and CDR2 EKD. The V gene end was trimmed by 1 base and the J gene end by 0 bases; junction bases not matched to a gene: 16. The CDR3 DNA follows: TGTGCCTGTGACACTCTACGACTGAGGGATACAGGTCACACCGATAAACTCATCTTT. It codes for CACDTLRLRDTGHTDKLIF.